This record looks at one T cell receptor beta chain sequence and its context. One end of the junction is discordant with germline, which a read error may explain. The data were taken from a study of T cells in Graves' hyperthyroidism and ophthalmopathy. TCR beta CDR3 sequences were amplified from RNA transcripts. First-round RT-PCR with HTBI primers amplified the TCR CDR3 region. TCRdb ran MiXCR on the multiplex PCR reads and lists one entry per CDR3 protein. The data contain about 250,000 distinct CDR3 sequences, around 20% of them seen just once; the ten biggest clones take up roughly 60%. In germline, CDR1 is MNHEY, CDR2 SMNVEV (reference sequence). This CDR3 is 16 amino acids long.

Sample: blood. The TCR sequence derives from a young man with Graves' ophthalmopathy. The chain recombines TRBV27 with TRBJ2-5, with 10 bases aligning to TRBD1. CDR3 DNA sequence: TGTGCCAGCGGTTTAATTCGCCCCAGGACAGGGGGGGACCAGTACTTC. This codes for CASGLIRPRTGGDQYF.